These 8 T cell receptor beta chains were all obtained from the same sample, sequenced in a study of T cells after yellow fever vaccination. TCRdb re-called the 5' RACE reads through MiXCR, storing one row per CDR3 protein. The data show 150,000 to 200,000 distinct CDR3 sequences, with about 7% seen just once and 2.5% held by the top ten. Sequencing used CD4+ T cells sorted from PBMCs, obtained 5 days after the first yellow fever vaccination. The receptors were gathered from a young man who received the YFV17D yellow fever vaccine.

There are many counts of this clonotype. This sequence joins TRBV5-1 and TRBJ2-3; 9 bases map to TRBD1. This CDR3 region has 15 residues. V was clipped by 2 bases and J by 1 base; unmatched bases: 2. The germline gives CDR1 SGHRS, CDR2 YFSETQ. The CDR3 protein is CASSFGTGRTDTQYF. CDR3 nucleotides: TGCGCCAGCAGCTTTGGGACAGGGCGCACAGATACGCAGTATTTT.

The rearrangement links TRBV11-3 to TRBJ2-7; D is tentatively TRBD1 or TRBD2 (5 bases each). The length of the CDR3 is 14 residues. Per germline, CDR1 SGHNT and CDR2 YENEEA. V was clipped by 3 bases and J by 1 base, with 10 bases between them. The CDR3 spells CASSFRDGSYEQYF. Written as DNA, the CDR3 is TGTGCCAGCAGCTTCCGGGACGGATCCTACGAGCAGTACTTC.

In this sample, this clonotype turned up many times. The CDR3 reads CASSFINQGEKLFF. The CDR3 nucleotides read TGTGCCAGCAGTTTTATAAATCAAGGAGAAAAACTGTTTTTT. The chain employs TRBV12-3 or TRBV12-4 and TRBJ1-4; no reliable D call. This CDR3 comprises 14 residues. The V end lost 3 bases, the J end lost 8 bases, and 13 bases lay between the germline ends.

In its sample, this clonotype was seen a few times. The V and J genes are TRBV5-1 and TRBJ2-5; 7 bases align to TRBD1. CDR3 length: 15 residues. With 2 bases clipped from V and 0 bases from J, the junction kept 4 bases outside the gene matches. The V gene's germline CDR1 is SGHRS and CDR2 YFSETQ. CDR3 coding DNA: TGCGCCAGCAGCTTACAGGGGTCGAACCAAGAGACCCAGTACTTC. It yields the protein CASSLQGSNQETQYF. Using reference TRBV5-1 and TRBJ2-5 for the parts outside the CDR3, the full variable domain is KAGVTQTPRYLIKTRGQQVTLSCSPISGHRSVSWYQQTPGQGLQFLFEYFSETQRNKGNFPGRFSGRQFSNSRSEMNVSTLELGDSALYLCASSLQGSNQETQYFGPGTRLLVL.

This clonotype was seen a few times. The V call is TRBV7-2, the J call TRBJ1-3; no clear D. V lost 0 bases, J lost 4 bases, and 7 bases lay in between. CDR3 length: 14 amino acids. Germline CDR1 and CDR2: SGHTA and FQGNSA. The CDR3, as DNA: TGTGCCAGCAGCTTAGCCCTAGGAGGAAACACCATATATTTT. Translating it yields CASSLALGGNTIYF.

This clonotype showed up many times. The J gene is TRBJ2-3, the V gene TRBV5-1, with 8 bases identical to TRBD1. V was pared by 4 bases and J by 3 bases, with 10 bases of the junction left unmatched. The CDR3 consists of 16 residues. The V gene's germline CDR1 is SGHRS and CDR2 YFSETQ. The CDR3 sequence is CASSRTTGVVTDTQYF. The CDR3 DNA is TGCGCCAGCAGCCGAACGACAGGGGTTGTGACAGATACGCAGTATTTT.

This clonotype was seen many times. This chain joins TRBV10-3 and TRBJ1-5; D not certain. There are 16 residues in the CDR3. Germline V gene lookup returns CDR1 ENHRY and CDR2 SYGVKD. Trimming pared 0 bases from V and 0 bases from J, leaving 9 bases between. The CDR3 DNA reads TGTGCCATCAGTGAGTCGGGAGTGAATAGCAATCAGCCCCAGCATTTT. Amino acid sequence: CAISESGVNSNQPQHF.

There are many counts of this clonotype. V usage is TRBV9 and J usage is TRBJ2-1, with 8 bases matching TRBD2. This CDR3 has 16 amino acids. Germline values: CDR1 SGDLS, CDR2 YYNGEE. V lost 0 bases to trimming and J lost 7 bases; unmatched junction nucleotides: 9. DNA of the CDR3: TGTGCCAGCAGCGTAGCTCAGACGGGGGGGAGGAATGAGCAGTTCTTC. Its translation: CASSVAQTGGRNEQFF.